This entry lists 4 T cell receptor beta chains sequenced from one sample in a study of blood T cell repertoires in COVID-19. TCRdb's table, derived via immunoSEQ multiplex PCR, lists solely in-frame clones and lacks some. The top ten hold about 0.24% of the sample, which has 650,000 to 800,000 clones, 90% seen once. Sequenced input: peripheral blood. The source is a woman in her late teens or twenties with acute or convalescent COVID-19.

V gene TRBV19 combines with J gene TRBJ2-2; TRBD1 is a possible D gene (5 bases). CDR3 length: 15 residues. The V gene's germline CDR1 is LNHDA and CDR2 SQIVND (reference sequence). Trimming cost V 3 bases and J 0 bases, with 8 bases left between them. In nucleotides, the CDR3 is TGTGCCAGTAGTATCTTAGGGGCGAACACCGGGGAGCTGTTTTTT. Amino acids: CASSILGANTGELFF.

The genes are TRBV7-2 and TRBJ1-1, with unresolved D. Trimming shortened V by 1 base and J by 0 bases, and 9 bases separated the two germline ends. The CDR3 consists of 15 residues. From germline, CDR1 is SGHTA and CDR2 FQGNSA. CDR3 in amino acids: CASSLGTAMNTEAFF. As DNA, the CDR3 is TGTGCCAGCAGCTTAGGTACAGCAATGAACACTGAAGCTTTCTTT.

CDR3 nucleotides: TGTGCCACTAAGATAGGGACAGGGCTGGGAGCGTCTGAAGCTTTCTTT. Translation gives CATKIGTGLGASEAFF. The V call is TRBV21-1, the J call TRBJ1-1; the D call in the table, TRBD1, was not verified against the DNA. TRBV21-1 is a listed pseudogene. The CDR3 totals 16 residues.

The chain has TRBV19 and TRBJ2-3; TRBD2 aligns across 12 bases. Trimming cost V 1 base and J 0 bases; bases outside gene matches: 14. CDR3 size: 21 residues. Looked up from germline, CDR1 is LNHDA and CDR2 is SQIVND (reference sequence). Here the CDR3 reads CASSIVLTSGGPSPSTDTQYF. CDR3 DNA sequence: TGTGCCAGTAGTATAGTCCTGACTAGCGGGGGCCCTTCCCCTAGCACAGATACGCAGTATTTT.